Reported below is one T cell receptor beta chain. The data are from a study of technical replicates of blood from a few donors. Repertoires were generated with immunoSEQ multiplex PCR, while TCRdb's copy carries only in-frame clones and drops some. Found here are around 50,000 clones, roughly 94% of them singletons; the top ten hold around 0.2%. Sequenced sample: T cells isolated from PBMCs. This receptor was obtained from a human donor in good health.

The CDR3 sequence: CASRPRLRGRTSYEQYF. The DNA for the CDR3 is TGTGCCAGCAGACCTCGCCTTCGGGGTAGGACTTCCTACGAGCAGTACTTC. The chain is built from TRBV28 and TRBJ2-7; the D gene is possibly TRBD2 (5 bases). V was clipped by 6 bases and J by 1 base, with 22 bases between them. Germline-derived CDR1 and CDR2 are MDHEN and SYDVKM. This CDR3 spans 17 amino acids.